The 18 T cell receptor beta chains listed next were all sequenced from one sample in a study of shared clonotypes between healthy human individuals. The protocol was immunoSEQ multiplex PCR, while the TCRdb copy is restricted to in-frame clones and leaves out a portion. This sample carries over 400,000 clones, over 70% of them seen once, and the ten largest clones take roughly 13%. Sequenced material: PBMCs. The receptors shown here come from a middle-aged woman in good health. Some clones in this sample may be carry-over from other donors' samples.

V is TRBV10-2 and J is TRBJ2-1; 8 bases line up with TRBD2. The V segment lost 7 bases and the J segment 0 bases; nucleotides outside the gene matches: 8. Germline-derived CDR1 and CDR2 are WSHSY and SAAADI. The CDR3 runs to 16 residues. For the CDR3, the DNA is TGCGCCAGCAAGGATACTAGCGGCCTCTCCTACAATGAGCAGTTCTTC. It codes for CASKDTSGLSYNEQFF.

This sequence joins TRBV4-2 and TRBJ2-5, with 7 bases aligning to TRBD2. Germline CDR1 LGHNA, CDR2 YNFKEQ. With 1 base clipped from V and 2 bases from J, the junction kept 4 bases outside the gene matches. The CDR3 is 15 residues long. DNA for the CDR3: TGTGCCAGCAGCCAAGTTTCAGCGGGACAAGAGACCCAGTACTTC. Protein product: CASSQVSAGQETQYF.

The genes are TRBV7-8 and TRBJ2-7; D may be TRBD2 (6 bases). Germline lookup yields CDR1 SGHVS and CDR2 FQNEAQ. The V end lost 5 bases, the J end lost 2 bases, and 13 bases lay between the germline ends. This CDR3 spans 14 amino acids. For the CDR3, the DNA is TGTGCCAGCAGCACCCGGAGGGTCACCTACGAGCAGTACTTC. Its protein is CASSTRRVTYEQYF.

The rearrangement uses TRBV19 and TRBJ2-7; 7 nucleotides agree with TRBD1. Germline V gene sequence: CDR1 LNHDA, CDR2 SQIVND (reference sequence). CDR3 length: 13 residues. Trimming at V came to 6 bases and at J to 5 bases, leaving 7 bases not matched to a gene. The CDR3 region is CASRGRGIDEQYF. The CDR3 nucleotides read TGTGCCAGTAGGGGCAGGGGGATCGACGAGCAGTACTTC.

The chain has TRBV28 and TRBJ2-3, with D hard to call. The CDR3 loop spans 14 amino acids. CDR1 and CDR2 from the germline V gene are MDHEN and SYDVKM. Trimming pared 2 bases from V and 0 bases from J, leaving 6 bases between. CDR3 bases: TGTGCCAGCAGTTTAATAGGCAGCACAGATACGCAGTATTTT. It codes for CASSLIGSTDTQYF.

This CDR3 is CATSRAGTGRDQPQHF. The CDR3 DNA follows: TGTGCCACCAGCAGAGCCGGGACAGGAAGAGATCAGCCCCAGCATTTT. The rearrangement links TRBV15 to TRBJ1-5, with 8 bases fitting TRBD1. The CDR3 covers 16 residues. Germline loops: CDR1 LNHNV, CDR2 YYDKDF (reference sequence). Germline trimming cut 1 base from V and 5 bases from J; bases unmatched to any gene: 7.

This sequence joins TRBV18 and TRBJ2-5; no clear D gene. Germline V CDR1 and CDR2: KGHSH, LQKENI. Trimming removed 0 bases from V and 5 bases from J, with 16 bases in between. This CDR3 is built from 16 residues. Here the CDR3 DNA reads TGTGCCAGCTCACCACCCGTACGCCCACTGGGGGAGACCCAGTACTTC. Translated, it gives CASSPPVRPLGETQYF. The full variable domain, completed using reference TRBV18 and TRBJ2-5, is NAGVMQNPRHLVRRRGQEARLRCSPMKGHSHVYWYRQLPEEGLKFMVYLQKENIIDESGMPKERFSAEFPKEGPSILRIQQVVRGDSAAYFCASSPPVRPLGETQYFGPGTRLLVL.

This chain's CDR3 is CASSLGGGEGKTQYF. CDR3 DNA sequence: TGTGCCAGCAGCTTAGGAGGGGGAGAGGGGAAGACCCAGTACTTC. The chain has TRBV7-3 and TRBJ2-5; D is tentatively TRBD1 or TRBD2 (6 bases each). V lost 2 bases to trimming and J lost 6 bases, with 16 bases between them. The CDR3 loop spans 15 amino acids. CDR1 and CDR2 (germline): SGHTA, FQGTGA.

CDR3 bases: TGTGCCAGCAGCTCCTCGGGGGCCGCCAACGTCCTGACTTTC. As protein: CASSSSGAANVLTF. The genes are TRBV7-3 and TRBJ2-6; D tentatively reads TRBD1 or TRBD2 (6 bases each). The CDR3 has 14 residues. Looked up from germline, CDR1 is SGHTA and CDR2 is FQGTGA. V was shortened by 4 bases and J by 7 bases, with 11 bases between the two germline ends.

This rearrangement joins TRBV27 to TRBJ1-4; weak D call: TRBD1 (6 bases). Germline CDR1 MNHEY, CDR2 SMNVEV (reference sequence). The length of the CDR3 is 14 residues. Trimming shortened V by 4 bases and J by 2 bases, and 8 bases separated the two germline ends. The CDR3 coding sequence is TGTGCCAGCAGTTCAAGGGGGACTAATGAAAAACTGTTTTTT. This gives the protein CASSSRGTNEKLFF.

This clone has at least ten counts. The chain recombines TRBV6-1 with TRBJ2-1; D may be TRBD2 (6 bases). V lost 1 base to trimming and J lost 4 bases, with 11 bases between them. The V gene's germline CDR1 is MNHNS and CDR2 SASEGT. CDR3 size: 15 residues. This CDR3 is CASSEVLAVYNEQFF. The CDR3 DNA reads TGTGCCAGCAGTGAAGTGTTAGCGGTTTACAATGAGCAGTTCTTC.

The genes are TRBV11-2 and TRBJ2-1; tentatively, D is TRBD2 (6 bases). There are 16 residues in the CDR3. Deletions cut 2 bases from V and 4 bases from J, with 15 bases between. The germline CDR1 and CDR2 sequences are SGHAT and FQNNGV. CDR3: CASSLTGGELYNEQFF. CDR3 bases: TGTGCCAGCAGCTTAACGGGCGGGGAATTGTACAATGAGCAGTTCTTC.

The chain recombines TRBV19 with TRBJ2-2, with D perhaps matching TRBD2 (6 bases). V was cut by 7 bases and J by 7 bases, with 13 bases left in between. This CDR3 is 13 amino acids long. Germline V lookup: CDR1 LNHDA, CDR2 SQIVND (reference sequence). Here the CDR3 reads CASKEGDVGELFF. The CDR3 DNA sequence: TGTGCCAGTAAGGAGGGCGACGTCGGGGAGCTGTTTTTT.

As for this clone: The same CDR3 is also encoded by other DNA sequences in this sample. This chain links TRBV30 with TRBJ2-7, with D unclear. Trimming took off 3 bases at V and 1 base at J, with 4 bases between the two ends. This CDR3 is built from 11 residues. Germline CDR1 reads GTSNPN; CDR2 reads SVGIG (reference sequence). The CDR3 sequence is CAWSGSYEQYF. The CDR3 DNA reads as TGTGCCTGGAGCGGGTCCTACGAGCAGTACTTC.

This clone came up once. The chain recombines TRBV7-2 with TRBJ1-2; 8 bases align to TRBD1. This CDR3 comprises 14 residues. Germline V gene sequence: CDR1 SGHTA, CDR2 FQGNSA. With V trimmed by 5 bases and J by 4 bases, 6 bases remained unmatched. CDR3 in amino acids: CASSTQGASYGYTF. In DNA form, the CDR3 reads TGTGCCAGCAGCACCCAGGGGGCTAGCTATGGCTACACCTTC.

V usage is TRBV6-6 and J usage is TRBJ1-1; the match to TRBD1 covers 8 bases. The V segment lost 1 base and the J segment 11 bases; nucleotides outside the gene matches: 15. Germline-derived CDR1 and CDR2 are MNHNY and SVGAGI (reference sequence). This CDR3 is 16 amino acids long. CDR3 bases: TGTGCCAGCAGTTACTATTTGCGGACAGGGCATAGTGGGGCTTTCTTT. Translation gives CASSYYLRTGHSGAFF.

Only a few counts were recorded for this clone. The chain has TRBV28 and TRBJ1-1; the match to TRBD1 covers 7 bases. This CDR3 is 16 amino acids long. Germline CDR1 reads MDHEN; CDR2 reads SYDVKM. V shed 1 base, J shed 7 bases, and the junction held 12 bases outside the gene matches. CDR3 DNA: TGTGCCAGCAGTTTATCTCCCGGCAGGGGGATCAGTGAAGCTTTCTTT. Protein sequence: CASSLSPGRGISEAFF.

The chain has TRBV7-3 and TRBJ2-7; 7 bases match TRBD2. V was pared by 1 base and J by 6 bases, with 3 bases of the junction left unmatched. Per germline, CDR1 SGHTA and CDR2 FQGTGA. This CDR3 is 13 amino acids long. CDR3 coding DNA: TGTGCCAGCAGCTTAAGCGGGAGTACCGAGCAGTACTTC. It translates to CASSLSGSTEQYF.